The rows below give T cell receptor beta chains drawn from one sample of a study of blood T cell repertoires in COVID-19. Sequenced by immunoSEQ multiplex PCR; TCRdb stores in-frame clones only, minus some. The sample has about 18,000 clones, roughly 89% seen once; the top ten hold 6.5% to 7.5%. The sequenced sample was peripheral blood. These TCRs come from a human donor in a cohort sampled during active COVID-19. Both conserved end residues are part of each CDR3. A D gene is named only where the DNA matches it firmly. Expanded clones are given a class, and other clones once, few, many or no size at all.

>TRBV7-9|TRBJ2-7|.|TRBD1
CASSLTGGGSYEQYF
TGTGCCAGCAGTCTGACAGGGGGCGGCTCCTACGAGCAGTACTTC
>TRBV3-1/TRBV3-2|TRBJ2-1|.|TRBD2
CASSQGPSGRYNEQFF
TGTGCCAGCAGCCAAGGTCCTAGCGGTAGATACAATGAGCAGTTCTTC
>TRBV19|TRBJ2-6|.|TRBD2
CASSILAGVGANVLTF
TGTGCCAGTAGTATACTAGCGGGAGTTGGGGCCAACGTCCTGACTTTC
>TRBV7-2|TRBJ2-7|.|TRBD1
CASSFSRQGEQYF
TGTGCCAGCAGCTTTTCCCGACAGGGGGAGCAGTACTTC
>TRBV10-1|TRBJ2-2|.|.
CASSDNRDTNTGELFF
TGCGCCAGCAGTGACAACAGGGATACGAACACCGGGGAGCTGTTTTTT
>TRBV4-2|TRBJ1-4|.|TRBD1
CASSPSGQGGQKLFF
TGTGCCAGCAGCCCCTCCGGACAGGGTGGTCAAAAACTGTTTTTT
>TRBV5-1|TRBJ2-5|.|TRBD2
CASSLAASGSTETQYF
TGCGCCAGCAGCTTGGCCGCTAGCGGGAGTACAGAGACCCAGTACTTC
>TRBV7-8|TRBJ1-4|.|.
CASRKDSQNEKLFF
TGTGCCAGCAGGAAGGACAGCCAAAATGAAAAACTGTTTTTT
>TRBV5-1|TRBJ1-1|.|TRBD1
CASSLETGAGTEAFF
TGCGCCAGCAGCTTGGAGACAGGGGCTGGAACTGAAGCTTTCTTT
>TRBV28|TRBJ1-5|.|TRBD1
CASSARGQGYQPQHF
TGTGCCAGCAGCGCCCGGGGACAGGGTTATCAGCCCCAGCATTTT
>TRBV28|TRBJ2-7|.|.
CASNGQYEQYF
TGTGCCAGCAACGGACAGTACGAGCAGTACTTC
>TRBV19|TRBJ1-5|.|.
CASSIGRAAHARSQPQHF
TGTGCCAGTAGTATAGGCAGAGCCGCTCACGCCCGGAGTCAGCCCCAGCATTTT
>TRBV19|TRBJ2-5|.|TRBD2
CASSKGWEGLKTQYF
TGTGCCAGTAGTAAGGGGTGGGAGGGCCTGAAGACCCAGTACTTC
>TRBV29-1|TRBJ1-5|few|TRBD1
CSVTLMAGGNQPQHF
TGCAGCGTTACCCTCATGGCAGGGGGGAACCAGCCCCAGCATTTT
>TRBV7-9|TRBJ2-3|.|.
CASSLGTRERGDTQYF
TGTGCCAGCAGCTTAGGGACTCGGGAGAGGGGAGATACGCAGTATTTT
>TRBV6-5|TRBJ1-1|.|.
CASRWGHRNTEAFF
TGTGCCAGCAGGTGGGGCCACAGGAACACTGAAGCTTTCTTT
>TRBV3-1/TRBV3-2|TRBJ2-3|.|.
CASSHTGSFTDTQYF
TGTGCCAGCAGCCATACAGGTTCCTTCACAGATACGCAGTATTTT
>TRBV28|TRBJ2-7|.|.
CASALGRTRAYEQYF
TGTGCCAGCGCTCTTGGACGGACGAGGGCCTACGAGCAGTACTTC